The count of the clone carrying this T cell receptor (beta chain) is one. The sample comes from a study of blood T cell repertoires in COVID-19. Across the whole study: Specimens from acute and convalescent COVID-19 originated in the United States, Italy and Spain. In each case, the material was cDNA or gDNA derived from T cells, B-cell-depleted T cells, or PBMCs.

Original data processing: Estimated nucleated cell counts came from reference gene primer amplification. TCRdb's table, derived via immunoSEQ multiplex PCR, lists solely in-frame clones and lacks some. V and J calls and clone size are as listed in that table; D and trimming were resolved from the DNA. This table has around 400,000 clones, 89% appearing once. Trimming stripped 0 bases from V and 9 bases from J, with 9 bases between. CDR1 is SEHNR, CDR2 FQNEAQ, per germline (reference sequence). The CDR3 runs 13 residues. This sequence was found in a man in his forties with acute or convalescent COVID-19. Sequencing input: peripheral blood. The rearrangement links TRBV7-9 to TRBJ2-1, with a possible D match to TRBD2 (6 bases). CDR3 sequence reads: CASSLAGSGEQFF. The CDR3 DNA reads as TGTGCCAGCAGCTTAGCGGGTAGCGGTGAGCAGTTCTTC.